The T cell receptor beta chain described here comes from a study of control samples from healthy donors and cancer patients (TCRdb year 2020). A note on this clone: Its cognate antigen has yet to be identified. Base qualities are missing; no much larger clone stands one base away.

Via the germline V gene, CDR1 is MGHRA and CDR2 YSYEKL. At the junction V is shortened by 0 bases and J by 1 base, with 9 bases in between. From the cysteine through the phenylalanine, the CDR3 covers 15 amino acids. Kept here is only the CDR3 DNA, which spans 45 bases and is read in frame from base 1. Libraries came from the immunoSEQ multiplex PCR assay. Imported from immuneACCESS, the table was reduced by TCRdb to in-frame sequences with V and J called. These copies leave out some clones; in studies compared against another copy, an unresolved V gene accounts for under half, and the cause of the remainder is not known. The sample table shows roughly 100,000 clones, and around four fifths are seen once. The leading ten clones occupy roughly 13% of the sample.

What was sequenced was blood. This chain joins TRBV4-1 to TRBJ1-1, with the D segment identity uncertain. This receptor was taken from a woman aged 50 to 65 in good health. The DNA reads as follows: TGCGCCAGCAGCCAAGATCTACGGACGAACACTGAAGCTTTCTTT. Its product reads: CASSQDLRTNTEAFF.